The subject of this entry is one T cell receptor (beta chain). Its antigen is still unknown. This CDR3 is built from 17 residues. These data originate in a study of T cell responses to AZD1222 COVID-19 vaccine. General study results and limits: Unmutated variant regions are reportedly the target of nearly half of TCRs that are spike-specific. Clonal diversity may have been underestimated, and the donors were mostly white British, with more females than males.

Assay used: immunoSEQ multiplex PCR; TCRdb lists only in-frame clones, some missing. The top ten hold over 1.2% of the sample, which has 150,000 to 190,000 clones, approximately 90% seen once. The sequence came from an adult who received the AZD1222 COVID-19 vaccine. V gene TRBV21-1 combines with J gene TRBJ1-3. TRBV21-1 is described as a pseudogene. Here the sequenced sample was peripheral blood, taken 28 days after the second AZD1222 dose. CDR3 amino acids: CASSKRGSGVSGNTIYF. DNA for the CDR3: TGTGCCAGCAGCAAAAGAGGAAGCGGGGTCTCTGGAAACACCATATATTTT.